This entry is about one TCR beta chain. This record belongs to a study of T cells in Graves' hyperthyroidism and ophthalmopathy. The length of the CDR3 is 13 residues. Germline V gene data show CDR1 as LGHNA and CDR2 as YNFKEQ. The ends were cut back, 9 bases at V and 5 bases at J, with 14 bases in the middle. Hyperthyroidism patients were newly diagnosed, had disease duration under 2 months, and were aged 18 to 65 years. RNA transcripts were the template for amplifying TCR beta CDR3 regions. HTBI primers were the set used in a first-round RT-PCR of the TCR CDR3. Using its own MiXCR run on the multiplex PCR reads, TCRdb lists one record per CDR3 protein. The sample lists 530,000 or so distinct CDR3 sequences, about 45% occurring once.

The material sequenced was peripheral blood or thyroid tissue (not recorded which). The chain joins TRBV4-2 to TRBJ1-5, with no clear D. This sequence was found in a woman younger than 30 with Graves' hyperthyroidism. CDR3 coding DNA: TGTGCCAGTCGCCAGGATACCTATCAGCCCCAGCATTTT. This sequence encodes CASRQDTYQPQHF.